This T cell receptor (beta chain) was recovered during a study of cytomegalovirus exposure and HLA in healthy donors. Study-level information: Of the donors genotyped, several hundred in all, 75% to 90% fell in the Caucasian-associated ancestry cluster. Study results and limitations: Later genetic work tied a missense DCLRE1C variant to beta-chain V and J trimming.

Between the trimmed V and J ends, which lost 8 bases and 0 bases, there was a span of 5 bases. This CDR3 has 11 amino acids. CDR1 MNHNS and CDR2 SASEGT come from the germline V gene. A word on this clone: Antigen: not known.

The PCR ran on 60 Vbeta and 13 Jbeta primers. Only in-frame clones appear in the TCRdb table, and some are missing; sequencing was by immunoSEQ multiplex PCR. The specimen's table records over 65,000 clones. The chain employs TRBV6-1 and TRBJ2-7; D ambiguous. This TCR came from a woman in her thirties in good health and CMV-seronegative. The sample comprised PBMCs. The CDR3 spells CASEFSYEQYF. In DNA, the CDR3 is TGTGCCAGCGAGTTCTCCTACGAGCAGTACTTC.